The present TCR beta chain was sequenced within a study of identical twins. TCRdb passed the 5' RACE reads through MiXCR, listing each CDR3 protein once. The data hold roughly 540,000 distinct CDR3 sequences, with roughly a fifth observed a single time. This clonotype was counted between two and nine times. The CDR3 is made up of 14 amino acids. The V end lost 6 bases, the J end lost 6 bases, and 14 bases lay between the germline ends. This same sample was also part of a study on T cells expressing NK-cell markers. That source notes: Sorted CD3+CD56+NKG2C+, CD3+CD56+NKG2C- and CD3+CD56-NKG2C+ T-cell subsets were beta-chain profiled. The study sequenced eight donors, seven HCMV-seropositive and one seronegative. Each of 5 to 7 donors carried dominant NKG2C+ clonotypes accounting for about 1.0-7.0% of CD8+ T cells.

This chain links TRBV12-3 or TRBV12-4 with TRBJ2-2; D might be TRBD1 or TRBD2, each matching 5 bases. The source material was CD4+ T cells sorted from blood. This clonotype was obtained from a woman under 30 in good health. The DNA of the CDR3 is TGTGCCAGCAGGAGGACAAAAGCGGCCGGGGAGCTGTTTTTT. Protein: CASRRTKAAGELFF.